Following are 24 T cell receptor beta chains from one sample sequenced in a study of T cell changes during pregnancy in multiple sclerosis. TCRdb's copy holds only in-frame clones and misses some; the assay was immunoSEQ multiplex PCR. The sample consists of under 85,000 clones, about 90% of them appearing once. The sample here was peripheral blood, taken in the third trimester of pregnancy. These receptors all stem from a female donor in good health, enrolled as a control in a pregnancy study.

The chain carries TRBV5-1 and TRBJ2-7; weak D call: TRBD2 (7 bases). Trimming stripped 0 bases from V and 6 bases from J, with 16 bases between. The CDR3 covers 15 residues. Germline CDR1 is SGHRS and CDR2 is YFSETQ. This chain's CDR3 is CASSLAWGGQGEQYF. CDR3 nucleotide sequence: TGCGCCAGCAGCTTGGCTTGGGGGGGGCAGGGCGAGCAGTACTTC.

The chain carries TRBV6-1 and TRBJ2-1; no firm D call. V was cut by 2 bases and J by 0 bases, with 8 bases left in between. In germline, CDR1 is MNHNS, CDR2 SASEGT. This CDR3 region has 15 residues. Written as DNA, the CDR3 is TGTGCCAGCAGTGAACTTCCCCTCTCCTACAATGAGCAGTTCTTC. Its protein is CASSELPLSYNEQFF.

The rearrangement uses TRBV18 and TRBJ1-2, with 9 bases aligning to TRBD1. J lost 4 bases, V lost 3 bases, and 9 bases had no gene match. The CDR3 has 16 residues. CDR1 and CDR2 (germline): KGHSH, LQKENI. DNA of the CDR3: TGTGCCAGCTCACCCTCCACCGGACAGGGGAGCTATGGCTACACCTTC. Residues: CASSPSTGQGSYGYTF.

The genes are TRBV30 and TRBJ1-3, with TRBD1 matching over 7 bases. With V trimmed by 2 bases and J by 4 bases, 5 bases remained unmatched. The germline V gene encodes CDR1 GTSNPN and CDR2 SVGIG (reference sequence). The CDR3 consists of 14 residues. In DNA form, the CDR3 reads TGTGCCTGGAGTCCAACAGGGGAAGGAAACACCATATATTTT. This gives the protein CAWSPTGEGNTIYF.

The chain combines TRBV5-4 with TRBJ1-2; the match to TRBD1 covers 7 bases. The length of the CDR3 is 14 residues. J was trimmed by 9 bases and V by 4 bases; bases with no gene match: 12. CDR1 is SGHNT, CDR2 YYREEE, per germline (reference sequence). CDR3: CASSDQQGFHSYTF. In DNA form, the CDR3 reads TGTGCCAGCAGCGACCAACAGGGGTTTCATAGCTACACCTTC.

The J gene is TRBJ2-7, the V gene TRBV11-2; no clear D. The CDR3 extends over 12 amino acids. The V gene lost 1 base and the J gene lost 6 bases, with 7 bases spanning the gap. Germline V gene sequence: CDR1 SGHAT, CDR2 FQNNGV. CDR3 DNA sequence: TGTGCCAGCAGCTTAGGGCTCCCCGAGCAGTACTTC. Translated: CASSLGLPEQYF.

CDR3 bases: TGCGCCAGCAGCCCCGGACAGGAACTAAATTCACCCCTCCACTTT. As protein: CASSPGQELNSPLHF. The chain links TRBV4-3 to TRBJ1-6, with 7 bases fitting TRBD1. The CDR3 extends over 15 amino acids. In germline, CDR1 is LGHNA, CDR2 YSLEER. V was clipped by 4 bases and J by 7 bases; unmatched bases: 7.

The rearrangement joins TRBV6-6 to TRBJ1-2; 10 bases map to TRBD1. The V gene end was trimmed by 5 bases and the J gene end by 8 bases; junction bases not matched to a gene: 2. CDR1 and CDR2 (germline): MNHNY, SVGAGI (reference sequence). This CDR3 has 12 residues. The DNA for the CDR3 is TGTGCCAGCAGTGAGGACAGGGGGGGCTACACCTTC. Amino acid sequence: CASSEDRGGYTF.

The CDR3 DNA reads as TGTGCCAGCAGTGTTGGGGGCTCCGGGGAGCTGTTTTTT. Amino acids: CASSVGGSGELFF. V is TRBV6-4 and J is TRBJ2-2, with a weak D call TRBD1 (6 bases). The CDR3 covers 13 residues. The V end was cut by 4 bases, the J end by 6 bases, with 9 bases between. The germline gives CDR1 MRHNA, CDR2 SNTAGT.

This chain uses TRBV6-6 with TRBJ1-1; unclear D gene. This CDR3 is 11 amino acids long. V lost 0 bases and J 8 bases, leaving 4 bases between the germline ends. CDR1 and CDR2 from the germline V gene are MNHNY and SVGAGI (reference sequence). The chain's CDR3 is CASSYSREAFF. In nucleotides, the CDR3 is TGTGCCAGCAGTTACTCGAGAGAAGCTTTCTTT.

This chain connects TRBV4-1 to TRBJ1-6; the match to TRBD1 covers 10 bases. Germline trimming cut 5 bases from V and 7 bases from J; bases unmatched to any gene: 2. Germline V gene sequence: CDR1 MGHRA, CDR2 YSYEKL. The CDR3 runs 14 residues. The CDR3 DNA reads TGCGCCAGCAGCTTGGGACAGGGGAATTCACCCCTCCACTTT. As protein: CASSLGQGNSPLHF.

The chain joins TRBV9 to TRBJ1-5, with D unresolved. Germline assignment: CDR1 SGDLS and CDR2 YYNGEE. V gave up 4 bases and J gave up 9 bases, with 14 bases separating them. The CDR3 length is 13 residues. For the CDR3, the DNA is TGTGCCAGCAGCCCTAGCCCGGGCCGGCCCCAGCATTTT. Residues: CASSPSPGRPQHF.

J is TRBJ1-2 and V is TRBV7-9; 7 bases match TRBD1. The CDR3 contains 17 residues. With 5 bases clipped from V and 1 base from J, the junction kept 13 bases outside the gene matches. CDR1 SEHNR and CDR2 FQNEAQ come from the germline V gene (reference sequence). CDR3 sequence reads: CASSRGQASGVNYGYTF. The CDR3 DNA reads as TGTGCCAGCAGCCGAGGACAGGCGTCAGGGGTTAACTATGGCTACACCTTC.

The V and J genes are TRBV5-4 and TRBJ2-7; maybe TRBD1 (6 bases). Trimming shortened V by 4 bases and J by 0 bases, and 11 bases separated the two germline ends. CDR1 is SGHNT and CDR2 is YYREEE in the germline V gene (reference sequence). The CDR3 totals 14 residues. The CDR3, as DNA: TGTGCCAGCAGCCTAGGACAGAGCTCCTACGAGCAGTACTTC. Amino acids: CASSLGQSSYEQYF.

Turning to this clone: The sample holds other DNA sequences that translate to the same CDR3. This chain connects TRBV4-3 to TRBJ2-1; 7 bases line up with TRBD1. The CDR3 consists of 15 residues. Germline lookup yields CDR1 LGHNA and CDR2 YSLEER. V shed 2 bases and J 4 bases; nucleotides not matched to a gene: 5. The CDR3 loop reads CASSQRQGLYNEQFF. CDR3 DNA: TGCGCCAGCAGCCAACGACAGGGTCTATACAATGAGCAGTTCTTC.

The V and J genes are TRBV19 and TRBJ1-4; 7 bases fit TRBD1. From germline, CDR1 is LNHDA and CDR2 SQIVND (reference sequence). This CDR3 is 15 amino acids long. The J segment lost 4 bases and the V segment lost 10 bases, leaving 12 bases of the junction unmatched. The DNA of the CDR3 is TGTGCCACCAGACAGGGAGGAGGTGGTAATGAAAAACTGTTTTTT. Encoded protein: CATRQGGGGNEKLFF.

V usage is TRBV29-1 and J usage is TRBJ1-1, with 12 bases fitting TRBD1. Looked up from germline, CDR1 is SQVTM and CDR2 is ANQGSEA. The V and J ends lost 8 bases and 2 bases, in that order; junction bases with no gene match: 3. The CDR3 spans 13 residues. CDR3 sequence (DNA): TGCAGCTCAGGGACAGGGGGCAACACTGAAGCTTTCTTT. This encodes CSSGTGGNTEAFF.

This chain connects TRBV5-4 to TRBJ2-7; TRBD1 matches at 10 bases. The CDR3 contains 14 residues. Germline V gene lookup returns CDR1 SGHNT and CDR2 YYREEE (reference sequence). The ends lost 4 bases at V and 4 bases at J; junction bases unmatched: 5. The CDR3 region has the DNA TGTGCCAGCAGCCCGGGACAGGGGTGGTACGAGCAGTACTTC. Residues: CASSPGQGWYEQYF.

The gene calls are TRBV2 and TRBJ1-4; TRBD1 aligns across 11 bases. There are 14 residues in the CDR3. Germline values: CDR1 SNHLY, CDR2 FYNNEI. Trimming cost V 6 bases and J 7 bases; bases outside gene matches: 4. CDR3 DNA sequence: TGTGCCAGCAGAGTTGGGACAGGGGGTGAAAAACTGTTTTTT. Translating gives CASRVGTGGEKLFF.

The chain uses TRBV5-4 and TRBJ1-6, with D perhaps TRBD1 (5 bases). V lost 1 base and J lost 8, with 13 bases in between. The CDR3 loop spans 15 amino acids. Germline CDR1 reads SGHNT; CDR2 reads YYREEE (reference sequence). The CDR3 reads CASSLQDLGHSPLHF. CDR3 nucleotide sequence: TGTGCCAGCAGCTTGCAGGATCTGGGGCATTCACCCCTCCACTTT.

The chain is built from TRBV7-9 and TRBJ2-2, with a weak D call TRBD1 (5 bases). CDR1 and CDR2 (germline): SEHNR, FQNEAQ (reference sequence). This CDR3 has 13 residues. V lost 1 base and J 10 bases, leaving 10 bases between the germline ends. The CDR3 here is CASSLGGQAELFF. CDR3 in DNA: TGTGCCAGCAGCTTAGGGGGCCAAGCGGAGCTGTTTTTT.

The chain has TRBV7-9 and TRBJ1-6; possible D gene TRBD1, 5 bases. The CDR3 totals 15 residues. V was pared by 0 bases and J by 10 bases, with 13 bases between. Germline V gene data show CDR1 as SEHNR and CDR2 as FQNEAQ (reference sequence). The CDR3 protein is CASSLARQSLSPLHF. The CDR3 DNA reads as TGTGCCAGCAGCTTAGCGCGACAGAGCTTATCACCCCTCCACTTT. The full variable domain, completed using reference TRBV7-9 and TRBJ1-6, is DTGVSQNPRHKITKRGQNVTFRCDPISEHNRLYWYRQTLGQGPEFLTYFQNEAQLEKSRLLSDRFSAERPKGSFSTLEIQRTEQGDSAMYLCASSLARQSLSPLHFGNGTRLTVT.

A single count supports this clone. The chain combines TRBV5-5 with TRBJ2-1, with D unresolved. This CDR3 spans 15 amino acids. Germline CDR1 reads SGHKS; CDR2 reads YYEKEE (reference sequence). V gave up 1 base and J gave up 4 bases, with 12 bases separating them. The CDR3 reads CASSLRGNLYNEQFF. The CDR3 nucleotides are TGTGCCAGCAGCTTGAGAGGAAACTTGTACAATGAGCAGTTCTTC. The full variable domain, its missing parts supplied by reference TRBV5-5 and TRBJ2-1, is DAGVTQSPTHLIKTRGQQVTLRCSPISGHKSVSWYQQVLGQGPQFIFQYYEKEERGRGNFPDRFSARQFPNYSSELNVNALLLGDSALYLCASSLRGNLYNEQFFGPGTRLTVL.

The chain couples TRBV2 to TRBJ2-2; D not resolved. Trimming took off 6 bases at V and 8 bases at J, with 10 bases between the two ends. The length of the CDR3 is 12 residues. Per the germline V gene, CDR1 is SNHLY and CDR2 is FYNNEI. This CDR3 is CASRDVTGELFF. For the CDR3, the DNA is TGTGCCAGCAGAGACGTGACAGGGGAGCTGTTTTTT.